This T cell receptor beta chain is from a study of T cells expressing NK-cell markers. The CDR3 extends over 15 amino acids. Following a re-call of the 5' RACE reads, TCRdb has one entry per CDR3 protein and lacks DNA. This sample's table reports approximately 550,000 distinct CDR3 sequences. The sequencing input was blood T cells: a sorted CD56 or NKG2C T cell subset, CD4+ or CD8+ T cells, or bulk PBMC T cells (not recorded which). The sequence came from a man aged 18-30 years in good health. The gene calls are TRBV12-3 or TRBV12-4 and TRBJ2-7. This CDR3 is CASSLSAGATYEQYF.